This TCR beta chain was retrieved from a study of T cell responses to AZD1222 COVID-19 vaccine. General observations from the study: There were vaccine-associated CD4 TCRs across spike, dominant at 160-218 and 743-854.

With regard to this clone: Its antigen is undetermined.

This CDR3 has 14 amino acids. Germline-derived CDR1 and CDR2 are MNHEY and SVGEGT. Trimming removed 5 bases from V and 4 bases from J; junction bases left unmatched: 4. TCRdb's copy holds only in-frame clones and misses some; the assay was immunoSEQ multiplex PCR. The sample comprises 95,000 to 150,000 clones, around 93% of which are singletons, and 13% to 15% rests with the top ten. This chain joins TRBV6-2 or TRBV6-3 and TRBJ2-1; 8 positions match TRBD1. The sample consisted of peripheral blood, taken on day 0 of AZD1222 vaccination. The receptor comes from an adult in good health. The CDR3 loop reads CASSRTGNYNEQFF. The CDR3 DNA reads as TGTGCCAGCAGTCGGACAGGGAATTACAATGAGCAGTTCTTC.